This TCR beta chain came from a study of shared clonotypes between healthy human individuals. At the level of the study: Each donor contributed plates that comprised three CD4 naive, three CD4 memory, two CD8 naive and one CD8 memory.

A remark on this clone: The antigen remains unidentified.

Assay used: immunoSEQ multiplex PCR; TCRdb lists only in-frame clones, some missing. The table includes approximately 940,000 clones, 76% detected once. V lost 5 bases, J lost 1 base, and 8 bases lay in between. Germline CDR1 reads SGHAT; CDR2 reads FQNNGV. This CDR3 is 13 amino acids long. Study conclusions and caveats: Non-shared clonotypes displayed generation probabilities falling below those of clonotypes present in all four donors.

This chain connects TRBV11-2 to TRBJ1-1, with D uncertain. The TCR comes from a man in his late teens or twenties in good health. The sample comprised memory CD4+ T cells sorted from blood. Sample subset: CD45RA-negative fraction. In DNA, the CDR3 is TGTGCCAGCAGCCTGACAAGGAACACTGAAGCTTTCTTT. Its translation: CASSLTRNTEAFF. Variable domain in full (rest from reference TRBV11-2 and TRBJ1-1): EAGVAQSPRYKIIEKRQSVAFWCNPISGHATLYWYQQILGQGPKLLIQFQNNGVVDDSQLPKDRFSAERLKGVDSTLKIQPAKLEDSAVYLCASSLTRNTEAFFGQGTRLTVV.